These 25 T cell receptor beta chains share one sample of origin, sequenced in a study of blood T cells in healthy people across ages. Alongside a J-beta primer mix, a sample-barcoded 5' primer served in a second PCR lasting about 6 to 11 cycles. In TCRdb, the 5' RACE reads were re-called with MiXCR into one record per CDR3 protein. The sample has over a million distinct CDR3 sequences, approximately 38% seen once. Sequencing input: blood. The receptors were gathered from a woman younger than 30 in good health.

This clonotype was detected a few times. The chain joins TRBV7-6 to TRBJ1-2; possibly TRBD1 for D (5 bases). The germline CDR1 and CDR2 sequences are SGHVS and FNYEAQ. Trimming took off 1 base at V and 3 bases at J, with 15 bases between the two ends. CDR3 length: 16 amino acids. CDR3: CASSLGPQGFDYGYTF. The CDR3 region has the DNA TGTGCCAGCAGCTTAGGCCCGCAGGGATTCGACTATGGCTACACCTTC. The variable domain in full, with the rest retrieved from reference TRBV7-6 and TRBJ1-2, is GAGVSQSPRYKVTKRGQDVALRCDPISGHVSLYWYRQALGQGPEFLTYFNYEAQQDKSGLPNDRFSAERPEGSISTLTIQRTEQRDSAMYRCASSLGPQGFDYGYTFGSGTRLTVV.

The chain uses TRBV3-1 and TRBJ2-7; 10 bases line up with TRBD2. The CDR3 is made up of 16 amino acids. Germline assignment: CDR1 LGHDT and CDR2 YNNKEL (reference sequence). V lost 3 bases to trimming and J lost 2 bases; unmatched junction nucleotides: 7. The CDR3 nucleotides read TGTGCCAGCAGCCACTCCGGACTAGCGGTCGCCTACGAGCAGTACTTC. Translated, it gives CASSHSGLAVAYEQYF.

This chain links TRBV6-2 or TRBV6-3 with TRBJ2-5; D unclear. CDR3 length: 16 residues. Germline loops: CDR1 MNHEY, CDR2 SVGEGT. Trimming removed 0 bases at V and 5 bases at J, with 16 bases between. The CDR3 spells CASSYSRQNLWETQYF. CDR3 nucleotide sequence: TGTGCCAGCAGTTACTCGAGGCAGAACTTGTGGGAGACCCAGTACTTC.

This clonotype was observed a few times. The V call is TRBV28, the J call TRBJ2-7; 7 bases line up with TRBD1. J gave up 0 bases and V 6 bases, and 20 bases lay outside the gene matches. Germline CDR1 and CDR2: MDHEN and SYDVKM. This CDR3 has 19 residues. CDR3 amino acids: CASSPLRGQPLSSSYEQYF. The CDR3 DNA is TGTGCCAGCAGCCCCCTTAGGGGACAGCCATTATCGAGCTCCTACGAGCAGTACTTC.

The chain employs TRBV6-1 and TRBJ2-7; no definite D call. The end of the DNA is better explained by TRBJ2-5, so the J call may be wrong. Germline values: CDR1 MNHNS, CDR2 SASEGT. CDR3 size: 14 residues. Here the CDR3 reads CASSGLGIMKTQYF. CDR3 nucleotides: TGTGCCAGCAGTGGACTGGGTATTATGAAGACCCAGTACTTC.

The chain couples TRBV2 to TRBJ2-3; 10 bases are shared with TRBD2. Unmatched junction bases numbered 9, after V lost 6 bases and J lost 3 bases. Germline CDR1 SNHLY, CDR2 FYNNEI. The CDR3 has 16 residues. CDR3: CASSPSTGLATDTQYF. Written as DNA, the CDR3 is TGTGCCAGCAGCCCTAGTACGGGACTAGCGACAGATACGCAGTATTTT.

This clonotype has a handful of counts. The chain recombines TRBV7-9 with TRBJ1-2; D unclear. Germline loops: CDR1 SEHNR, CDR2 FQNEAQ (reference sequence). The ends were cut back, 5 bases at V and 5 bases at J, with 18 bases in the middle. CDR3 length equals 15 residues. The CDR3 is CASSPGRATLYGYTF. The CDR3 DNA sequence: TGTGCCAGCAGCCCCGGGAGGGCAACCCTATATGGCTACACCTTC.

CDR3: CAWSHGVEQFF. CDR3 coding DNA: TGTGCCTGGAGTCATGGGGTTGAGCAGTTCTTC. This sequence joins TRBV30 and TRBJ2-1; unclear D gene. The V end lost 2 bases, the J end lost 9 bases, and 8 bases lay between the germline ends. Germline values: CDR1 GTSNPN, CDR2 SVGIG (reference sequence). This CDR3 contains 11 residues. Full variable domain (rest looked up from reference TRBV30 and TRBJ2-1): SQTIHQWPATLVQPVGSPLSLECTVEGTSNPNLYWYRQAAGRGLQLLFYSVGIGQISSEVPQNLSASRPQDRQFILSSKKLLLSDSGFYLCAWSHGVEQFFGPGTRLTVL.

V and J are TRBV28 and TRBJ2-3; 8 nucleotides match TRBD2. In germline, CDR1 is MDHEN, CDR2 SYDVKM. J was trimmed by 0 bases and V by 7 bases; bases with no gene match: 9. This CDR3 is built from 16 residues. CDR3 protein: CASTFRGGPSTDTQYF. Here the CDR3 DNA reads TGTGCCAGCACCTTCCGCGGGGGGCCTAGCACAGATACGCAGTATTTT.

The rearrangement links TRBV6-4 to TRBJ2-1, with 7 positions matching TRBD2. Matching the DNA end better, TRBJ2-7 makes the J call doubtful. CDR1 MRHNA and CDR2 SNTAGT come from the germline V gene. The CDR3 has 15 residues. Here the CDR3 reads CASSTSASSYNEQYF. The CDR3 DNA reads as TGTGCCAGCAGCACTAGCGCCAGCTCCTACAATGAGCAGTACTTC.

This chain uses TRBV6-1 with TRBJ2-7, with D hard to call. Trimming removed 6 bases from V and 2 bases from J, with 17 bases in between. The CDR3 loop spans 15 amino acids. Germline CDR1 and CDR2: MNHNS and SASEGT. CDR3 nucleotides: TGTGCCAGCAGACCAGTAAACCAAGCCCCCTACGAGCAGTACTTC. Residues: CASRPVNQAPYEQYF.

The rearrangement joins TRBV4-1 to TRBJ2-1, with 12 nucleotides matching TRBD2. The CDR3 spans 17 residues. The V segment lost 4 bases and the J segment 0 bases; nucleotides outside the gene matches: 4. Germline lookup yields CDR1 MGHRA and CDR2 YSYEKL. The CDR3 sequence: CASSPLAGGSSYNEQFF. As DNA, the CDR3 is TGCGCCAGCAGCCCGCTAGCGGGGGGGAGCTCCTACAATGAGCAGTTCTTC.

The chain couples TRBV27 to TRBJ2-5, with TRBD2 matching over 8 bases. Looked up from germline, CDR1 is MNHEY and CDR2 is SMNVEV (reference sequence). The CDR3 is made up of 14 amino acids. With V trimmed by 6 bases and J by 11 bases, 14 bases remained unmatched. The CDR3 here is CASSREGASNEQYF. The CDR3, as DNA: TGTGCCAGCAGCCGGGAGGGCGCATCCAATGAGCAGTACTTC.

The chain joins TRBV5-1 to TRBJ2-1; 10 nucleotides line up with TRBD2. The V gene's germline CDR1 is SGHRS and CDR2 YFSETQ. Unmatched junction bases numbered 5, after V lost 4 bases and J lost 4 bases. The CDR3 spans 15 residues. DNA for the CDR3: TGCGCCAGCAGCGGAGGAGCGGGGGGGTACAATGAGCAGTTCTTC. Translation: CASSGGAGGYNEQFF.

This clonotype was seen a handful of times. The rearrangement links TRBV12-3 or TRBV12-4 to TRBJ2-1; 11 positions agree with TRBD2. After removal of 5 bases from V and 0 bases from J, the junction contained 9 bases not matched to a gene. The CDR3 runs to 18 residues. The DNA for the CDR3 is TGTGCCAGCAGTGATACTAGCGGGAGCGTTAACTCCTACAATGAGCAGTTCTTC. As protein: CASSDTSGSVNSYNEQFF.

The CDR3 DNA follows: TGCAGGGCCACAGGGATACCTGGGGCCAACGTCCTGACTTTC. Translation gives CRATGIPGANVLTF. The V gene is TRBV20-1, the J gene TRBJ2-6, with D tentatively TRBD1 (6 bases). The CDR3 spans 14 residues. The V gene's germline CDR1 is DFQATT and CDR2 SNEGSKA (reference sequence).

This clonotype showed up just a few times. This sequence joins TRBV28 and TRBJ2-7; a weak D match, TRBD2 (6 bases). Trimming cost V 5 bases and J 6 bases, with 14 bases left between them. Per the germline V gene, CDR1 is MDHEN and CDR2 is SYDVKM. This CDR3 has 13 residues. This CDR3 is CASSPPTSSEQYF. The CDR3 DNA reads as TGTGCCAGCAGTCCACCGACTAGTTCCGAGCAGTACTTC.

In this sample, this clonotype turned up a few times. The chain links TRBV10-3 to TRBJ1-2; D ambiguous. This CDR3 is built from 14 residues. Germline CDR1 ENHRY, CDR2 SYGVKD. V was clipped by 0 bases and J by 0 bases, with 5 bases between them. The DNA of the CDR3 is TGTGCCATCAGTGAGTCGGCAGCTAACTATGGCTACACCTTC. This gives the protein CAISESAANYGYTF.

CDR3 loop: CASSVAAGVQETQYF. The CDR3 nucleotides are TGTGCCAGCAGCGTAGCAGCGGGGGTTCAAGAGACCCAGTACTTC. The V gene is TRBV9, the J gene TRBJ2-5; 8 positions agree with TRBD2. The V gene's germline CDR1 is SGDLS and CDR2 YYNGEE. The CDR3 contains 15 residues. V gave up 0 bases and J gave up 2 bases; unmatched junction bases: 3.

This chain connects TRBV7-9 to TRBJ2-1; TRBD2 aligns across 7 bases. The CDR3 totals 17 residues. The germline V gene has CDR1 SEHNR and CDR2 FQNEAQ (reference sequence). V lost 7 bases and J lost 0; bases outside the gene matches: 12. For the CDR3, the DNA is TGTGCCAGCACCATATCCGGGAGGCCAAGCTCCTACAATGAGCAGTTCTTC. It translates to CASTISGRPSSYNEQFF.

In DNA form, the CDR3 reads TGCGCCAGCAGCCAAGATATCCGGGGGGGCGGGTTGGTATCCTACAATGAGCAGTTCTTC. This gives the protein CASSQDIRGGGLVSYNEQFF. The rearrangement joins TRBV4-1 to TRBJ2-1; 8 bases line up with TRBD2. CDR3 length equals 20 residues. Trimming cost V 0 bases and J 1 base; bases outside gene matches: 14. Germline lookup yields CDR1 MGHRA and CDR2 YSYEKL.

The table lists this clonotype with a few counts. The chain joins TRBV10-2 to TRBJ1-2; TRBD1 agrees at 11 bases. This CDR3 spans 15 amino acids. After removal of 3 bases from V and 4 bases from J, the junction contained 4 bases not matched to a gene. The germline CDR1 and CDR2 sequences are WSHSY and SAAADI. This CDR3 reads CASSDFGTGGYGYTF. The CDR3, as DNA: TGCGCCAGCAGTGATTTTGGGACAGGGGGCTATGGCTACACCTTC.

CDR3 sequence (DNA): TGTGCCTGGATCAGGGCGGACCGCTCCTACGAGCAGTACTTC. It specifies CAWIRADRSYEQYF. The chain recombines TRBV30 with TRBJ2-7; a weak D match, TRBD1 (5 bases). The CDR3 runs to 14 residues. The ends were cut back, 4 bases at V and 0 bases at J, with 13 bases in the middle. CDR1 and CDR2 (germline): GTSNPN, SVGIG (reference sequence).

The rearrangement uses TRBV7-9 and TRBJ1-4; a possible D gene is TRBD1 (6 bases). From germline, CDR1 is SEHNR and CDR2 FQNEAQ (reference sequence). Trimming removed 5 bases at V and 6 bases at J, with 16 bases between. This CDR3 contains 15 residues. In DNA, the CDR3 is TGTGCCAGCAGCCTGCGACAGGCCCGTGATGAAAAACTGTTTTTT. Its translation is CASSLRQARDEKLFF.

This clonotype came up a few times. The V and J genes are TRBV6-5 and TRBJ2-3; 8 nucleotides line up with TRBD1. Germline-derived CDR1 and CDR2 are MNHEY and SVGAGI. V lost 3 bases and J lost 3; bases outside the gene matches: 5. CDR3 length: 15 residues. The CDR3 region is CASSYQGATTDTQYF. CDR3 in DNA: TGTGCCAGCAGTTATCAGGGGGCAACGACAGATACGCAGTATTTT.